The entry that follows covers one TCR beta chain sequence. The data were obtained in a study of OX40 agonist ivuxolimab in advanced cancers. Study-level information: With a range of about 20 to 79, age averaged approximately 60 years, and about 82% were male. Three patients, one with hepatocellular carcinoma and two with cutaneous melanoma, responded partially.

The CDR3 has 15 amino acids. Deletions cut 0 bases from V and 0 bases from J, with 9 bases between. The germline gives CDR1 SGHNT, CDR2 YYREEE (reference sequence). The data were produced by immunoSEQ multiplex PCR, yet TCRdb's version contains in-frame clones alone and is incomplete. Here the sample spans 81,000 or so clones, approximately 90% being singletons. Patients with autoimmune history or systemic immunosuppression were excluded. The TCR sequence derives from an adult with an advanced solid tumor such as melanoma, head and neck, liver or kidney cancer. This specimen consisted of CD4+ or CD8+ T cells sorted from blood, obtained in a trial of the OX40 agonist ivuxolimab. The V gene is TRBV5-4, the J gene TRBJ1-2; D is perhaps TRBD1 (5 bases). The CDR3 coding sequence is TGTGCCAGCAGCTTGGACGGGGCTGCTAACTATGGCTACACCTTC. It translates to CASSLDGAANYGYTF.